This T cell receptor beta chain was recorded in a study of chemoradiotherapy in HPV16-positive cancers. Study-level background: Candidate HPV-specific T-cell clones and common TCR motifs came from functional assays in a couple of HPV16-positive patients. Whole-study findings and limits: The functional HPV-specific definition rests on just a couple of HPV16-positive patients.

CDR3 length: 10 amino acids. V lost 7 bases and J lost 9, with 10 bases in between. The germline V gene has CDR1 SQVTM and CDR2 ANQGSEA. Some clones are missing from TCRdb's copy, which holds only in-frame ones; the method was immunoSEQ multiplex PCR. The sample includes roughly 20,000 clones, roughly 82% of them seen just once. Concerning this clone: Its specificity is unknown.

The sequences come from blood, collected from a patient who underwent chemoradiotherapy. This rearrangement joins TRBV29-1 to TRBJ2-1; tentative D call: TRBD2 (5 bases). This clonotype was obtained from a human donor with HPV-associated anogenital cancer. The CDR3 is CSGLEGEQFF. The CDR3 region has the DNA TGCAGCGGTCTAGAGGGTGAGCAGTTCTTC.